This T cell receptor (beta chain) was recorded in a study of blood T cell repertoires in COVID-19. Trimming removed 1 base from V and 6 bases from J; junction bases left unmatched: 7. This CDR3 contains 15 residues. Per the germline V gene, CDR1 is SGHNT and CDR2 is YENEEA. This clone was seen once. Only in-frame clones appear in the TCRdb table, and some are missing; sequencing was by immunoSEQ multiplex PCR. The repertoire holds over 200,000 clones, approximately 86% seen once, with about 4% in the top ten. This receptor was taken from a woman under 40 who had been exposed to COVID-19. The sample comprised PBMCs or T cells enriched from blood (not recorded which). V gene TRBV11-3 combines with J gene TRBJ1-1; 8 nucleotides line up with TRBD1. The DNA of the CDR3 is TGTGCCAGCAGCTTAGGTCGGACAGGGAGCGCTGAAGCTTTCTTT. Residues: CASSLGRTGSAEAFF. Based on the CDR3 plus reference TRBV11-3 and TRBJ1-1, the full variable domain is EAGVVQSPRYKIIEKKQPVAFWCNPISGHNTLYWYLQNLGQGPELLIRYENEEAVDDSQLPKDRFSAERLKGVDSTLKIQPAELGDSAVYLCASSLGRTGSAEAFFGQGTRLTVV.